This passage covers 30 T cell receptor beta chains from one sample sequenced in a study of patients and donors after allogeneic stem cell transplantation. TCRdb reprocessed the RT-PCR reads with MiXCR, giving one entry per CDR3 protein. Of hundreds of thousands of distinct CDR3 sequences listed, 13% to 15% are singletons. The sequenced sample consisted of blood, either unsorted or a sorted T cell fraction (not recorded which). The receptors come from a human donor who was either an allogeneic HSCT recipient or a stem cell or donor lymphocyte infusion donor (not recorded which). It is not recorded whose cells these are; they may come from a transplant donor.

This clonotype has at least ten counts. The V gene is TRBV5-6, the J gene TRBJ1-1; 7 bases agree with TRBD1. After removal of 1 base from V and 5 bases from J, the junction contained 5 bases not matched to a gene. This CDR3 has 14 residues. Germline V gene data show CDR1 as SGHDT and CDR2 as YYEEEE. The CDR3 DNA reads as TGTGCCAGCAGCTTGACAGGGGTGGGGACTGAAGCTTTCTTT. It codes for CASSLTGVGTEAFF.

This clonotype has more than one count but fewer than ten. This chain uses TRBV29-1 with TRBJ1-3, with 8 bases fitting TRBD1. J gave up 0 bases and V 7 bases, and 5 bases lay outside the gene matches. CDR1 SQVTM and CDR2 ANQGSEA come from the germline V gene. This CDR3 is built from 14 residues. The DNA for the CDR3 is TGCAGCGCGGGGACAGGCCTCTCTGGAAACACCATATATTTT. Amino acids: CSAGTGLSGNTIYF.

This clonotype was detected a few times. This chain connects TRBV28 to TRBJ2-7; D may be TRBD2 (6 bases). Trimming cost V 4 bases and J 3 bases, with 13 bases left between them. Germline CDR1 reads MDHEN; CDR2 reads SYDVKM. The CDR3 has 14 amino acids. In DNA, the CDR3 is TGTGCCAGCAGTTACACAAACGGGGGCTACGAGCAGTACTTC. Translating it yields CASSYTNGGYEQYF.

V and J are TRBV3-1 and TRBJ2-1; 9 bases agree with TRBD2. This CDR3 spans 16 amino acids. Germline lookup yields CDR1 LGHDT and CDR2 YNNKEL (reference sequence). V shed 0 bases and J 11 bases; nucleotides not matched to a gene: 11. The CDR3 sequence is CASSQDGGLASGKQFF. CDR3 DNA sequence: TGTGCCAGCAGCCAAGATGGGGGACTAGCTTCCGGTAAGCAGTTCTTC.

This clonotype has ten or more counts. The rearrangement links TRBV7-2 to TRBJ2-3, with D unresolved. With 1 base removed from V and 0 bases from J, the gap between germline ends came to 8 bases. CDR1 and CDR2 from the germline V gene are SGHTA and FQGNSA. This CDR3 contains 15 residues. The CDR3 loop is CASSLDTFSTDTQYF. CDR3 nucleotide sequence: TGTGCCAGCAGCTTAGACACTTTTAGCACAGATACGCAGTATTTT.

This clonotype was detected only a few times. The chain couples TRBV6-5 to TRBJ1-1; D remains unclear. This CDR3 has 15 amino acids. Germline V gene lookup returns CDR1 MNHEY and CDR2 SVGAGI. V was pared by 2 bases and J by 3 bases, with 13 bases between. The CDR3, as DNA: TGTGCCAGCAGTTACGGTGGGGTCCAGGACACTGAAGCTTTCTTT. Translating gives CASSYGGVQDTEAFF.

This clonotype was picked up many times. V usage is TRBV29-1 and J usage is TRBJ2-7, with TRBD2 as a possible D gene (6 bases). V was trimmed by 4 bases and J by 5 bases, leaving 18 bases between them. CDR1 is SQVTM and CDR2 is ANQGSEA in the germline V gene. The CDR3 is 14 residues long. The CDR3 is CSVVGYGSANEQYF. In nucleotides, the CDR3 is TGCAGCGTTGTGGGGTACGGGAGTGCCAACGAGCAGTACTTC.

This clonotype was observed a handful of times. The V gene is TRBV4-2, the J gene TRBJ1-1; 7 bases align to TRBD1. V lost 4 bases and J lost 0; bases outside the gene matches: 11. CDR1 LGHNA and CDR2 YNFKEQ come from the germline V gene. The CDR3 totals 17 residues. The CDR3 DNA is TGTGCCAGCAGCCCCAATCTGTGGGACAGACTGAACACTGAAGCTTTCTTT. Translated, it gives CASSPNLWDRLNTEAFF.

The chain is built from TRBV25-1 and TRBJ1-1; no definite D call. Germline assignment: CDR1 MGHDK and CDR2 SYGVNS. Trimming cost V 1 base and J 1 base, with 10 bases left between them. The CDR3 spans 15 residues. The CDR3 DNA reads as TGTGCCAGCAGTGAATCTCGGACGGGGAACACTGAAGCTTTCTTT. Encoded protein: CASSESRTGNTEAFF.

This clonotype was counted only a few times. The J gene is TRBJ1-2, the V gene TRBV12-3 or TRBV12-4, with D possibly matching TRBD1 (5 bases). The CDR3 runs to 16 residues. Trimming removed 5 bases at V and 2 bases at J, with 18 bases between. The CDR3 protein is CASSPTNRFTNYGYTF. The CDR3 coding sequence is TGTGCCAGCAGTCCGACCAACAGGTTCACGAACTATGGCTACACCTTC.

The chain recombines TRBV20-1 with TRBJ2-4; D is undetermined. Germline CDR1 DFQATT, CDR2 SNEGSKA (reference sequence). CDR3 length: 14 residues. V lost 3 bases, J lost 7 bases, and 16 bases lay in between. CDR3: CSASPPSHENIQYF. The CDR3 coding sequence is TGCAGTGCTAGCCCCCCGTCGCATGAGAACATTCAGTACTTC.

The chain has TRBV15 and TRBJ1-3; weak D call: TRBD1 (5 bases). The CDR3 is 14 amino acids. Germline V gives CDR1 LNHNV, CDR2 YYDKDF (reference sequence). Trimming shortened V by 0 bases and J by 9 bases, and 12 bases separated the two germline ends. For the CDR3, the DNA is TGTGCCACCAGCAGAGATAGGCACGGGGGCACCATATATTTT. It codes for CATSRDRHGGTIYF.

The chain has TRBV27 and TRBJ1-5, with D hard to call. Per germline, CDR1 MNHEY and CDR2 SMNVEV (reference sequence). This CDR3 is 14 amino acids long. V lost 0 bases and J 7 bases, leaving 10 bases between the germline ends. CDR3: CASSLSWGSQPQHF. CDR3 coding DNA: TGTGCCAGCAGTTTATCTTGGGGATCACAGCCCCAGCATTTT.

This chain links TRBV7-2 with TRBJ1-5; no reliable D call. CDR3 length: 13 amino acids. Germline CDR1 reads SGHTA; CDR2 reads FQGNSA. V dropped 3 bases and J dropped 8 bases, with 11 bases sitting between them. CDR3 residues: CASSFAPWEPQHF. The CDR3 DNA follows: TGTGCCAGCAGCTTCGCCCCCTGGGAGCCCCAGCATTTT.

The genes are TRBV5-1 and TRBJ1-1, with a tentative D call TRBD1 (6 bases). This CDR3 has 15 residues. Germline V gene sequence: CDR1 SGHRS, CDR2 YFSETQ. V was shortened by 3 bases and J by 4 bases, with 16 bases between the two germline ends. The chain's CDR3 is CASSSGGRAATEAFF. The CDR3 DNA reads TGCGCCAGCAGCTCCGGGGGCCGGGCCGCCACTGAAGCTTTCTTT.

This clonotype was detected ten times or more. V and J are TRBV6-4 and TRBJ2-2; a possible D gene is TRBD2 (6 bases). Per the germline V gene, CDR1 is MRHNA and CDR2 is SNTAGT. Trimming took off 6 bases at V and 7 bases at J, with 15 bases between the two ends. This CDR3 comprises 14 residues. Here the CDR3 reads CASSPDSGDGELFF. CDR3 coding DNA: TGTGCCAGCAGCCCGGATTCGGGGGACGGGGAGCTGTTTTTT.

This clonotype was recorded a few times. The chain uses TRBV6-5 and TRBJ2-1; 8 bases line up with TRBD2. From germline, CDR1 is MNHEY and CDR2 SVGAGI. The trim removed 4 bases at V and 1 base at J, leaving 12 bases unmatched. The CDR3 covers 18 residues. As DNA, the CDR3 is TGTGCCAGCAGTTCCCCCCCGGGAGGGTTCCATTCCTACAATGAGCAGTTCTTC. Translating gives CASSSPPGGFHSYNEQFF.

The chain employs TRBV9 and TRBJ2-1; 7 positions match TRBD2. CDR1 and CDR2 from the germline V gene are SGDLS and YYNGEE. This CDR3 comprises 14 residues. J lost 6 bases, V lost 1 base, and 4 bases had no gene match. DNA of the CDR3: TGTGCCAGCAGCGTACGGGGCGGGGGCAATGAGCAGTTCTTC. This codes for CASSVRGGGNEQFF.

This chain uses TRBV20-1 with TRBJ2-1; weak D call: TRBD2 (6 bases). The V end was cut by 3 bases, the J end by 1 base, with 13 bases between. The CDR3 is 15 amino acids. The germline gives CDR1 DFQATT, CDR2 SNEGSKA (reference sequence). CDR3: CSARPGVRSYNEQFF. Here the CDR3 DNA reads TGCAGTGCTAGGCCGGGGGTGAGGTCCTACAATGAGCAGTTCTTC.

This clonotype was detected ten times or more. The genes are TRBV19 and TRBJ1-1; D is unresolved. This CDR3 comprises 16 residues. Trimming removed 7 bases from V and 3 bases from J, with 21 bases in between. Germline V gene sequence: CDR1 LNHDA, CDR2 SQIVND (reference sequence). The CDR3, as DNA: TGTGCCAGTATCCAAAGTCCAGGTCCCCGGTACACTGAAGCTTTCTTT. Protein: CASIQSPGPRYTEAFF.

The chain has TRBV9 and TRBJ1-6, with TRBD1 identical over 8 bases. The CDR3 is 15 amino acids. J gave up 9 bases and V 3 bases, and 8 bases lay outside the gene matches. The germline V gene has CDR1 SGDLS and CDR2 YYNGEE. CDR3 region: CASSAETGVGSPLHF. The DNA of the CDR3 is TGTGCCAGCAGCGCGGAGACAGGGGTGGGTTCACCCCTCCACTTT.

This chain joins TRBV6-1 and TRBJ2-3; 14 bases are a match to TRBD2. CDR1 and CDR2 (germline): MNHNS, SASEGT. J gave up 5 bases and V 10 bases, and 8 bases lay outside the gene matches. This CDR3 region has 15 residues. The CDR3 here is CAIKTSGGARDTQYF. CDR3 DNA sequence: TGTGCCATCAAGACTAGCGGGGGGGCCAGAGATACGCAGTATTTT.

A few counts support this clonotype. The genes are TRBV6-1 and TRBJ1-1; D is ambiguous. The V and J ends lost 8 bases and 5 bases respectively, with 21 bases between them. Germline V gene sequence: CDR1 MNHNS, CDR2 SASEGT. The CDR3 runs 15 residues. This CDR3 is CASQNRRAPWTEAFF. In DNA, the CDR3 is TGTGCCAGCCAAAACCGTAGGGCCCCGTGGACTGAAGCTTTCTTT.

V gene TRBV25-1 combines with J gene TRBJ1-1; tentatively, D is TRBD1 (6 bases). Between the trimmed V and J ends, which lost 4 bases and 6 bases, there was a span of 15 bases. This CDR3 comprises 14 residues. The V gene's germline CDR1 is MGHDK and CDR2 SYGVNS. The CDR3 region has the DNA TGTGCCAGCAGTGGTTGGGGGGCAGCAGCTGAAGCTTTCTTT. Translating gives CASSGWGAAAEAFF.

This clonotype was picked up one time. This chain uses TRBV6-1 with TRBJ2-7; TRBD1 aligns across 7 bases. Unmatched junction bases numbered 8, after V lost 7 bases and J lost 5 bases. The germline V gene encodes CDR1 MNHNS and CDR2 SASEGT. CDR3 length: 13 residues. CDR3 sequence reads: CASMEGGQDEQYF. The CDR3 DNA reads TGTGCCAGCATGGAAGGGGGCCAGGACGAGCAGTACTTC.

This clonotype has a count of ten or more. The V and J genes are TRBV7-9 and TRBJ1-2; 8 bases are shared with TRBD1. V dropped 5 bases and J dropped 4; count of bases not matched to a gene: 9. This CDR3 is 15 amino acids long. Germline lookup yields CDR1 SEHNR and CDR2 FQNEAQ (reference sequence). CDR3 sequence (DNA): TGTGCCAGCAGCCCTCTGACAGGGGAGGCCTATGGCTACACCTTC. Protein sequence: CASSPLTGEAYGYTF. Full variable domain (outside the CDR3, taken from reference TRBV7-9 and TRBJ1-2): DTGVSQNPRHKITKRGQNVTFRCDPISEHNRLYWYRQTLGQGPEFLTYFQNEAQLEKSRLLSDRFSAERPKGSFSTLEIQRTEQGDSAMYLCASSPLTGEAYGYTFGSGTRLTVV.

The chain joins TRBV4-3 to TRBJ1-2; 7 bases map to TRBD1. CDR1 and CDR2 from the germline V gene are LGHNA and YSLEER. J was trimmed by 8 bases and V by 4 bases; bases with no gene match: 10. There are 14 residues in the CDR3. CDR3 bases: TGCGCCAGCAGCCCAGTCGGGACAGCGATGGGCTACACCTTC. It specifies CASSPVGTAMGYTF.

The table lists this clonotype with many counts. At one boundary the junction diverges from the germline segment, which might be a read error. This chain connects TRBV12-3 or TRBV12-4 to TRBJ2-7, with 8 bases fitting TRBD1. The length of the CDR3 is 14 residues. CDR3 region: CASSLRTGSYEQYF. The CDR3 bases are TGCGCCAGCAGCCTCCGGACAGGGTCCTACGAGCAGTACTTC.

The chain links TRBV18 to TRBJ1-2, with D possibly TRBD1 on 6 matching bases. The V end was cut by 3 bases, the J end by 4 bases, with 15 bases between. The CDR3 has 15 amino acids. Looked up from germline, CDR1 is KGHSH and CDR2 is LQKENI. The CDR3 DNA reads as TGTGCCAGCTCACCTTCTCTGGACAGTGGCTATGGCTACACCTTC. Translating gives CASSPSLDSGYGYTF.

V usage is TRBV7-2 and J usage is TRBJ2-7; 8 bases are shared with TRBD1. With V trimmed by 5 bases and J by 5 bases, 11 bases remained unmatched. CDR1 and CDR2 (germline): SGHTA, FQGNSA. This CDR3 comprises 15 residues. The CDR3 DNA sequence: TGTGCCAGCAGCGTCCGTGGGACAGGTTGGAACGAGCAGTACTTC. It specifies CASSVRGTGWNEQYF.